This TCR beta chain was captured in a study of blood T cell repertoires in COVID-19. Clones were read by immunoSEQ multiplex PCR, and TCRdb kept only the in-frame ones, dropping some. Here the sample spans approximately 300,000 clones, about 83% being singletons. Germline CDR1 reads LGHDT; CDR2 reads YNNKEL (reference sequence). The CDR3 extends over 15 amino acids. V gave up 0 bases and J gave up 3 bases; unmatched junction bases: 5. The receptor comes from a woman aged 45-60 years with acute or convalescent COVID-19. The rearrangement joins TRBV3-1 (or the pseudogene TRBV3-2) to TRBJ2-7, with 7 nucleotides matching TRBD2. Source material: peripheral blood. The CDR3 here is CASSQDGGDSYEQYF. CDR3 DNA sequence: TGTGCCAGCAGCCAAGATGGGGGGGATAGCTACGAGCAGTACTTC.